These 12 T cell receptor beta chains came from one sample sequenced in a study of CD8+CD57+ T cells in acquired aplastic anemia. Template material for TCR beta VDJ and CDR3 profiling consisted of genomic DNA. TCRdb fed the reads into MiXCR, producing one record per CDR3 protein. Here the sample spans roughly 160,000 distinct CDR3 sequences, about 64% being singletons. Sequenced material: sorted CD4+, CD8+, or CD8+CD57+ T cells (not recorded which) from PBMCs. The receptors originated from a human donor in good health.

The chain joins TRBV7-6 to TRBJ2-2, with D perhaps matching TRBD2 (5 bases). Germline V lookup: CDR1 SGHVS, CDR2 FNYEAQ. V lost 5 bases to trimming and J lost 4 bases, with 17 bases between them. The CDR3 extends over 16 amino acids. The CDR3 bases are TGTGCCAGCAGCCAAGACTCCCTAGCCTCCACCGGGGAGCTGTTTTTT. Amino acid sequence: CASSQDSLASTGELFF.

V and J are TRBV29-1 and TRBJ2-7, with 7 nucleotides matching TRBD2. From germline, CDR1 is SQVTM and CDR2 ANQGSEA. This CDR3 has 12 amino acids. Trimming took 7 bases from V and 0 from J; bases not matched to a gene: 3. CDR3 residues: CSGWDYSYEQYF. DNA of the CDR3: TGCAGCGGGTGGGACTACTCCTACGAGCAGTACTTC.

The V and J genes are TRBV7-9 and TRBJ2-1; 9 bases align to TRBD1. Germline trimming cut 6 bases from V and 9 bases from J; bases unmatched to any gene: 9. The CDR3 extends over 14 amino acids. Germline V gives CDR1 SEHNR, CDR2 FQNEAQ (reference sequence). CDR3 DNA sequence: TGTGCCAGCAGGCCCGGGACAGGGTTCGCTGAGCAGTTCTTC. Translated: CASRPGTGFAEQFF.

V and J are TRBV5-1 and TRBJ2-3, with D possibly being TRBD1 (6 bases). V lost 4 bases, J lost 6 bases, and 18 bases lay in between. Germline V gives CDR1 SGHRS, CDR2 YFSETQ. This CDR3 comprises 15 residues. CDR3 nucleotides: TGCGCCAGCAGCCATATACTACAGGGAGCGGATACGCAGTATTTT. Amino acid sequence: CASSHILQGADTQYF.

This clonotype was picked up one time. The V and J genes are TRBV19 and TRBJ2-7; 8 nucleotides agree with TRBD1. Trimming took 3 bases from V and 6 from J; bases not matched to a gene: 1. Germline-derived CDR1 and CDR2 are LNHDA and SQIVND (reference sequence). This CDR3 is 12 amino acids long. The CDR3 region has the DNA TGTGCCAGTAGTATCGGACAGGGCGAGCAGTACTTC. Its translation is CASSIGQGEQYF.

The CDR3 spells CASSQDLGQGEEKLFF. Here the CDR3 DNA reads TGCGCCAGCAGCCAAGATTTGGGACAGGGTGAAGAAAAACTGTTTTTT. The gene calls are TRBV4-3 and TRBJ1-4; TRBD1 agrees at 9 bases. This CDR3 has 16 residues. Germline V gives CDR1 LGHNA, CDR2 YSLEER. After removal of 0 bases from V and 8 bases from J, the junction contained 7 bases not matched to a gene.

This sequence joins TRBV5-6 and TRBJ1-3; D possibly corresponds to TRBD1 (5 bases). CDR1 and CDR2 (germline): SGHDT, YYEEEE. The V gene lost 1 base and the J gene lost 7 bases, with 12 bases spanning the gap. The CDR3 length is 14 residues. CDR3 loop: CASSLRRGRNTIYF. The CDR3 DNA follows: TGTGCCAGCAGCTTGAGGAGGGGAAGGAACACCATATATTTT.

The chain recombines TRBV2 with TRBJ2-1; no firm D call. The V end was cut by 5 bases, the J end by 3 bases, with 11 bases between. There are 14 residues in the CDR3. Germline V lookup: CDR1 SNHLY, CDR2 FYNNEI. Here the CDR3 reads CASSSGRYYNEQFF. CDR3 DNA: TGTGCCAGCAGTTCAGGCAGATACTACAATGAGCAGTTCTTC.

This clonotype was picked up many times. The CDR3 sequence is CASSRRQGVNSNQPQHF. The CDR3 DNA follows: TGTGCCAGCAGCCGACGACAGGGGGTGAATAGCAATCAGCCCCAGCATTTT. The genes are TRBV7-8 and TRBJ1-5; 9 bases map to TRBD1. The CDR3 is made up of 17 amino acids. From germline, CDR1 is SGHVS and CDR2 FQNEAQ. Unmatched junction bases numbered 8, after V lost 5 bases and J lost 0 bases.

V and J are TRBV7-2 and TRBJ1-2; 9 positions match TRBD1. The V gene's germline CDR1 is SGHTA and CDR2 FQGNSA. With 1 base clipped from V and 5 bases from J, the junction kept 5 bases outside the gene matches. The CDR3 contains 15 residues. The CDR3 DNA reads as TGTGCCAGCAGCTTAGAACCGGGACAGGGATATGGCTACACCTTC. Translating it yields CASSLEPGQGYGYTF.

This clonotype came up many times. This chain joins TRBV7-9 and TRBJ2-1, with 9 positions matching TRBD2. J lost 7 bases, V lost 4 bases, and 8 bases had no gene match. Germline V gene data show CDR1 as SEHNR and CDR2 as FQNEAQ (reference sequence). The CDR3 extends over 15 amino acids. The CDR3 DNA reads as TGTGCCAGCAGCTCTTTAGCGGGAGCAGGTAATGAGCAGTTCTTC. It codes for CASSSLAGAGNEQFF.

This clonotype was seen ten or more times. V and J are TRBV2 and TRBJ1-5; possibly TRBD1 for D (6 bases). Trimming left V 1 base short and J 1 base short, with 11 bases between. Germline V gene lookup returns CDR1 SNHLY and CDR2 FYNNEI. This CDR3 is built from 16 residues. CDR3 protein: CASSEGAGESNQPQHF. DNA for the CDR3: TGTGCCAGCAGTGAAGGGGCAGGGGAGAGCAATCAGCCCCAGCATTTT.